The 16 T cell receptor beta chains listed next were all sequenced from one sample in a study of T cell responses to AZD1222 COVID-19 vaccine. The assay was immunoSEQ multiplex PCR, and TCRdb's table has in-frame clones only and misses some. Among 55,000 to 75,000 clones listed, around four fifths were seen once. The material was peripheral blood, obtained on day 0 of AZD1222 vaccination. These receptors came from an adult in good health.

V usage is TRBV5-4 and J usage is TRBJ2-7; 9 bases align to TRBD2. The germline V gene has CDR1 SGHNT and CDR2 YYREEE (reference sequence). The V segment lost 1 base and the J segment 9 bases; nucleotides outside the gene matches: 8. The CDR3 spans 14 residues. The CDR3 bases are TGTGCCAGCAGCTTGATCGGCGGGGGGGCCGGGCAGTACTTC. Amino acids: CASSLIGGGAGQYF. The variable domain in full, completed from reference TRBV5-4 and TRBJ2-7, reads ETGVTQSPTHLIKTRGQQVTLRCSSQSGHNTVSWYQQALGQGPQFIFQYYREEENGRGNFPPRFSGLQFPNYSSELNVNALELDDSALYLCASSLIGGGAGQYFGPGTRLTVT.

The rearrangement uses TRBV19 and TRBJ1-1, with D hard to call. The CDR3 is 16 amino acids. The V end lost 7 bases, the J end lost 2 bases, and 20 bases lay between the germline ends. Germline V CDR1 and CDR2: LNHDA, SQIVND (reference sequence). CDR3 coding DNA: TGTGCCAGTATATATAGATTGGGATCATTAAACACTGAAGCTTTCTTT. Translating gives CASIYRLGSLNTEAFF.

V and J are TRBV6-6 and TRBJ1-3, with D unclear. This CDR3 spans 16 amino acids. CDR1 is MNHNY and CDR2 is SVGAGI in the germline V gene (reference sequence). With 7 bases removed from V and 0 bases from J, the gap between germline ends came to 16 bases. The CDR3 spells CASTLVVTVSGNTIYF. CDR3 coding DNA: TGTGCCAGCACTTTGGTAGTTACAGTCTCTGGAAACACCATATATTTT.

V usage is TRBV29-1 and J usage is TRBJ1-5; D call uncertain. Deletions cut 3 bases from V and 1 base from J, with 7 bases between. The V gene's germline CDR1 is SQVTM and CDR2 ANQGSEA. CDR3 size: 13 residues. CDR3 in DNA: TGCAGCGTTGATTTGGGGAGCAATCAGCCCCAGCATTTT. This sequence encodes CSVDLGSNQPQHF.

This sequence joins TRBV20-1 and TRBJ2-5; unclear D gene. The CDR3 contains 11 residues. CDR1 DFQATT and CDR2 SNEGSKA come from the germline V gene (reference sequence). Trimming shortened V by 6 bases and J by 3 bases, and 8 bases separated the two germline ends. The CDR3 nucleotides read TGCAGTGCCATTTCCAAAGAGACCCAGTACTTC. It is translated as CSAISKETQYF.

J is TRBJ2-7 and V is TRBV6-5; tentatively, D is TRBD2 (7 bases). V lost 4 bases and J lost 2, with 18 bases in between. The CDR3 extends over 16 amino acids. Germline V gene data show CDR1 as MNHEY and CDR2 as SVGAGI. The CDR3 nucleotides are TGTGCCAGCAGTTCCCTCTTCGGCGGGGGCACCTACGAGCAGTACTTC. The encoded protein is CASSSLFGGGTYEQYF.

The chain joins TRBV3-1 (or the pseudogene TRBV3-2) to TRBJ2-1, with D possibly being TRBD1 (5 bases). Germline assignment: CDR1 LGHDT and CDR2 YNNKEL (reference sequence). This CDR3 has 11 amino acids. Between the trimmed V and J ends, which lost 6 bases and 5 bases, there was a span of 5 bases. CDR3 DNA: TGTGCCAGCAGGGACAACAATGAGCAGTTCTTC. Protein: CASRDNNEQFF.

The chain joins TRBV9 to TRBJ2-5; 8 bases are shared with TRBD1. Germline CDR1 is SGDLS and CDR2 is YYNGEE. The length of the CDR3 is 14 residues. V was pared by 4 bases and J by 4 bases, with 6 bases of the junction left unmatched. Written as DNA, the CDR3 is TGTGCCAGCAGCTACCAGGGGGCCGGAGAGACCCAGTACTTC. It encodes CASSYQGAGETQYF.

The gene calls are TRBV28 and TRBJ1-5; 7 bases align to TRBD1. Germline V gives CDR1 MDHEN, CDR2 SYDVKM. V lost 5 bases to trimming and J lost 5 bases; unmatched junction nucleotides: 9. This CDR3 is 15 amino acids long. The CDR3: CASSTTGIWDQPQHF. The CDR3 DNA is TGTGCCAGCAGTACGACAGGGATTTGGGATCAGCCCCAGCATTTT.

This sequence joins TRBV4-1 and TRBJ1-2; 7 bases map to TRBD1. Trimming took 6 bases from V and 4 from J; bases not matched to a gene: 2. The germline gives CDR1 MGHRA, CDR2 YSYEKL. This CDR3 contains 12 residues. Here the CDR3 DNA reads TGCGCCAGCAGTGGGACAGCCTATGGCTACACCTTC. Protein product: CASSGTAYGYTF.

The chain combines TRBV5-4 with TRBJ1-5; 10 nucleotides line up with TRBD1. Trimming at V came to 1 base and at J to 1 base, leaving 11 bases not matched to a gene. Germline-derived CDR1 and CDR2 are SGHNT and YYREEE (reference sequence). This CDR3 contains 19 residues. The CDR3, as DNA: TGTGCCAGCAGCTTGCAGGGGACAGGGGAACCTCTGAGCAATCAGCCCCAGCATTTT. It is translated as CASSLQGTGEPLSNQPQHF.

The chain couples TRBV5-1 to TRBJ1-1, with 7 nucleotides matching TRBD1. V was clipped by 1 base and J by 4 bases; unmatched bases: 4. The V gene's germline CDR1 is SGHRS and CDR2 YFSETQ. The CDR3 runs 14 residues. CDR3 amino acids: CASSLSRTGTEAFF. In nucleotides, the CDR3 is TGCGCCAGCAGCTTGTCCAGGACAGGCACTGAAGCTTTCTTT.

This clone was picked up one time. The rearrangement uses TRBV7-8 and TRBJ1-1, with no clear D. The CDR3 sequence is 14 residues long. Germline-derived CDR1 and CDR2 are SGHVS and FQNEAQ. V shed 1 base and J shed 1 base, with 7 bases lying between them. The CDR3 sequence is CASSLVVTNTEAFF. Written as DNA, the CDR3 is TGTGCCAGCAGCTTAGTTGTCACGAACACTGAAGCTTTCTTT. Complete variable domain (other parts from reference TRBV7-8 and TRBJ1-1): GAGVSQSPRYKVAKRGQDVALRCDPISGHVSLFWYQQALGQGPEFLTYFQNEAQLDKSGLPSDRFFAERPEGSVSTLKIQRTQQEDSAVYLCASSLVVTNTEAFFGQGTRLTVV.

The CDR3 sequence is CASSWTGGLTYEQYF. DNA of the CDR3: TGTGCCAGCAGTTGGACAGGGGGCCTCACCTACGAGCAGTACTTC. The chain couples TRBV6-5 to TRBJ2-7; TRBD1 matches at 11 bases. The CDR3 contains 15 residues. Germline CDR1 MNHEY, CDR2 SVGAGI. Trimming at V came to 4 bases and at J to 2 bases, leaving 4 bases not matched to a gene.

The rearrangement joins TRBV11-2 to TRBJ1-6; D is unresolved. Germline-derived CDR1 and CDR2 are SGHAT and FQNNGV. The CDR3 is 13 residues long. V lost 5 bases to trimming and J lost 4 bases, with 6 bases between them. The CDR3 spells CASSPGYNSPLHF. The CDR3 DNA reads TGTGCCAGCAGCCCCGGATATAATTCACCCCTCCACTTT. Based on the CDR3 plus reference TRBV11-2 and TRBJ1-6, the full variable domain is EAGVAQSPRYKIIEKRQSVAFWCNPISGHATLYWYQQILGQGPKLLIQFQNNGVVDDSQLPKDRFSAERLKGVDSTLKIQPAKLEDSAVYLCASSPGYNSPLHFGNGTRLTVT.

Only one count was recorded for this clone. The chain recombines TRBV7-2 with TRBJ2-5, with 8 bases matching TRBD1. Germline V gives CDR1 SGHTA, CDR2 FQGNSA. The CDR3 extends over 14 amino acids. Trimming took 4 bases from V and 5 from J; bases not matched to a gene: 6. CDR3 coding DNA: TGTGCCAGCAGCTCTCCAGGGGGCGGGGAGACCCAGTACTTC. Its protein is CASSSPGGGETQYF.